Sequencing of this T cell receptor (beta chain) was carried out in a study of cytomegalovirus exposure and HLA in healthy donors. With regard to this clone: Its target is unknown.

Primers included in the PCR were 60 Vbeta and 13 Jbeta primers. Libraries were prepared by immunoSEQ multiplex PCR; TCRdb keeps only in-frame clonotypes and omits some of them. The sample shows about 200,000 clones, more than 75% of them seen only once. The CDR3 has 17 residues. Trimming cost V 6 bases and J 2 bases; bases outside gene matches: 12. CDR1 LGHNA and CDR2 YNFKEQ come from the germline V gene. Study results and caveats: Cytomegalovirus-associated TCR beta chains were listed, numbering some 170. Among immune exposure information, only CMV serostatus was available. In vitro checks showed that a few CMV-associated chains really do target CMV antigens. Later, an analysis found that common viral pathogens appeared to be linked with several of the most significant clusters.

The TCR was taken from a woman in her thirties or forties in good health and CMV-seronegative. This chain links TRBV4-2 with TRBJ2-7; 11 bases line up with TRBD2. Sequenced material: PBMCs. The CDR3 DNA reads TGTGCCAGCAGTCGCGGACTAGCGGGTTCAGGGCCCTACGAGCAGTACTTC. Protein product: CASSRGLAGSGPYEQYF.